The clone carrying this T cell receptor (beta chain) has just a few counts. The data were obtained in a study of cytomegalovirus exposure and HLA in healthy donors. The primer mix had 60 Vbeta and 13 Jbeta primers. Data came from immunoSEQ multiplex PCR; TCRdb stores just in-frame clones and leaves some out. Of around 130,000 clones in the sample, over 60% are singletons; the top ten hold roughly 5.8%. The CDR3 spans 15 residues. After removal of 1 base from V and 4 bases from J, the junction contained 1 base not matched to a gene. Germline V lookup: CDR1 SGHVS, CDR2 FQNEAQ. The source of this sequence is a man aged 18 to 30 in good health and CMV-seropositive. The V call is TRBV7-8, the J call TRBJ2-7; TRBD2 matches 13 bases. The material sequenced was PBMCs. CDR3 loop: CASSLGTSGSYEQYF. CDR3 sequence (DNA): TGTGCCAGCAGCTTAGGGACTAGCGGGAGTTACGAGCAGTACTTC.